The subject of this entry is one TCR beta chain. This entry belongs to a study of preoperative IRX-2 immunotherapy in early breast cancer. Assay used: immunoSEQ multiplex PCR; TCRdb lists only in-frame clones, some missing. Counted here are fewer than 40,000 clones, just under 90% occurring once; the ten biggest clones make up about 1.5%. Treatment noted: preoperative locoregional IRX-2 cytokine immunotherapy. In germline, CDR1 is SGHNT, CDR2 YENEEA. V was pared by 2 bases and J by 1 base, with 4 bases of the junction left unmatched. The CDR3 spans 15 residues. The sequence was obtained from a human donor with breast cancer. Sequencing used tumor tissue, obtained after IRX-2 immunotherapy. J is TRBJ2-5 and V is TRBV11-3, with 7 positions matching TRBD1. CDR3 loop: CASSLTGATQETQYF. The CDR3 DNA reads TGTGCCAGCAGCTTAACAGGGGCGACCCAAGAGACCCAGTACTTC. Filled out from reference TRBV11-3 and TRBJ2-5, the complete variable domain reads EAGVVQSPRYKIIEKKQPVAFWCNPISGHNTLYWYLQNLGQGPELLIRYENEEAVDDSQLPKDRFSAERLKGVDSTLKIQPAELGDSAVYLCASSLTGATQETQYFGPGTRLLVL.